A single sample gave rise to the 15 T cell receptor beta chains below, sequenced in a study of vaccination effects on CD4 cells after COVID-19. Their antigen targets remain unknown. Libraries were prepared by immunoSEQ multiplex PCR; TCRdb keeps only in-frame clonotypes and omits some of them. The sample contains some 65,000 clones, around 69% of which appear only once. Expansion with viral peptide pools was applied to antigen-specific CD4+ T cells by the ViraFEST assay prior to sequencing. With roughly nine days of culture completed, CD4+ T cells were isolated. No vaccinee had earlier SARS-CoV-2 infection, and nucleocapsid antibodies were negative. The specimen was CD4+ T cells from PBMCs cultured with HCoV-NL63 spike peptides, collected before COVID-19 vaccination. These receptors were obtained from a human donor who received a COVID-19 vaccine.

The chain links TRBV7-3 to TRBJ1-2; D gene unclear. The CDR3 has 13 residues. The V end lost 5 bases, the J end lost 8 bases, and 15 bases lay between the germline ends. Per germline, CDR1 SGHTA and CDR2 FQGTGA. The CDR3 loop is CASSPAEVGGYTF. CDR3 coding DNA: TGTGCCAGCAGCCCGGCAGAGGTTGGCGGCTACACCTTC.

The V and J genes are TRBV29-1 and TRBJ2-3; D is unresolved. Trimming removed 4 bases at V and 0 bases at J, with 11 bases between. Germline values: CDR1 SQVTM, CDR2 ANQGSEA. The CDR3 runs to 14 residues. In DNA form, the CDR3 reads TGCAGCGTTGCTACGACACTGAGCACAGATACGCAGTATTTT. This translates into CSVATTLSTDTQYF.

The V and J genes are TRBV5-1 and TRBJ2-2; 8 bases align to TRBD2. CDR1 and CDR2 from the germline V gene are SGHRS and YFSETQ. This CDR3 has 16 residues. Trimming at V came to 0 bases and at J to 3 bases, leaving 4 bases not matched to a gene. CDR3 coding DNA: TGCGCCAGCAGCTTGGCGGGAGCGGGGGACACCGGGGAGCTGTTTTTT. Amino acid sequence: CASSLAGAGDTGELFF.

The chain links TRBV30 to TRBJ1-1; 10 bases agree with TRBD1. Germline assignment: CDR1 GTSNPN and CDR2 SVGIG (reference sequence). This CDR3 comprises 11 residues. V shed 3 bases, J shed 10 bases, and the junction held 2 bases outside the gene matches. The CDR3 nucleotides are TGTGCCTGGAGGAGGGACAGGGGAGCTTTCTTT. This sequence encodes CAWRRDRGAFF. Looking up the rest from reference TRBV30 and TRBJ1-1 gives the full variable domain: SQTIHQWPATLVQPVGSPLSLECTVEGTSNPNLYWYRQAAGRGLQLLFYSVGIGQISSEVPQNLSASRPQDRQFILSSKKLLLSDSGFYLCAWRRDRGAFFGQGTRLTVV.

This clone turned up a few times. This chain uses TRBV2 with TRBJ1-2, with 9 bases identical to TRBD1. The V and J ends lost 6 bases and 8 bases, in that order; junction bases with no gene match: 7. The CDR3 length is 13 residues. CDR1 and CDR2 from the germline V gene are SNHLY and FYNNEI. The CDR3 is CASRGDREGGYTF. CDR3 DNA sequence: TGTGCCAGCAGGGGGGACAGGGAGGGAGGCTACACCTTC.

This clone appeared a few times. The chain combines TRBV30 with TRBJ2-1; 11 bases align to TRBD2. Per germline, CDR1 GTSNPN and CDR2 SVGIG (reference sequence). The length of the CDR3 is 12 residues. With V trimmed by 1 base and J by 10 bases, 0 bases remained unmatched. In nucleotides, the CDR3 is TGTGCCTGGAGTGGACTAGCGGGGGAGCAGTTCTTC. Its protein is CAWSGLAGEQFF.

This clone was found a few times. The chain recombines TRBV20-1 with TRBJ1-2, with D possibly TRBD1 on 5 matching bases. Germline V gene sequence: CDR1 DFQATT, CDR2 SNEGSKA (reference sequence). There are 14 residues in the CDR3. V was trimmed by 3 bases and J by 3 bases, leaving 14 bases between them. The CDR3 region is CSASGIRGDYGYTF. The DNA for the CDR3 is TGCAGTGCTAGTGGGATCCGGGGGGACTATGGCTACACCTTC.

The chain uses TRBV12-3 or TRBV12-4 and TRBJ2-7, with D possibly matching TRBD1 (6 bases). CDR3 size: 10 residues. DNA of the CDR3: TGTGCCAGCAGTTTCCGGGACACTAACGTC. This gives the protein CASSFRDTNV.

The chain has TRBV4-3 and TRBJ2-2; 12 bases line up with TRBD2. CDR1 and CDR2 from the germline V gene are LGHNA and YSLEER. V dropped 4 bases and J dropped 6; count of bases not matched to a gene: 9. The CDR3 spans 17 residues. As DNA, the CDR3 is TGCGCCAGCAGCCCCCTAGCGGGGGGGTTTAATGCCGGGGAGCTGTTTTTT. Its protein product is CASSPLAGGFNAGELFF.

The chain links TRBV7-9 to TRBJ1-5; no definite D call. V lost 3 bases and J 2 bases, leaving 14 bases between the germline ends. The CDR3 has 16 amino acids. CDR1 and CDR2 from the germline V gene are SEHNR and FQNEAQ (reference sequence). The CDR3 region has the DNA TGTGCCAGCAGCTTCCCCGGGAGTCGGGGCAATCAGCCCCAGCATTTT. Translated, it gives CASSFPGSRGNQPQHF.

This rearrangement joins TRBV9 to TRBJ2-1; 13 bases are shared with TRBD2. V lost 4 bases, J lost 10 bases, and 11 bases stayed unmatched. The CDR3 loop spans 16 amino acids. Germline CDR1 SGDLS, CDR2 YYNGEE. CDR3 coding DNA: TGTGCCAGCAGCTCCCGACTAGCGGGGGGAGTAGGAGAGCAGTTCTTC. Translating it yields CASSSRLAGGVGEQFF.

The chain joins TRBV3-1 (or the pseudogene TRBV3-2) to TRBJ1-2, with D possibly being TRBD1 (6 bases). The CDR3 spans 14 residues. Germline values: CDR1 LGHDT, CDR2 YNNKEL (reference sequence). The ends were cut back, 4 bases at V and 3 bases at J, with 12 bases in the middle. CDR3 sequence (DNA): TGTGCCAGCAGCCTACAGGGAAGGGACTATGGCTACACCTTC. Translation: CASSLQGRDYGYTF.

For the CDR3, the DNA is TGTGCCAGCAGCGGACAGAACTATGGCTACACCTTC. Amino acid sequence: CASSGQNYGYTF. The chain combines TRBV2 with TRBJ1-2; tentative D call: TRBD1 (6 bases). The CDR3 spans 12 residues. Germline lookup yields CDR1 SNHLY and CDR2 FYNNEI. V was clipped by 6 bases and J by 2 bases, with 7 bases between them.

The V and J genes are TRBV24-1 and TRBJ1-2; tentative D call: TRBD1 (6 bases). The CDR3 contains 15 residues. Trimming removed 4 bases at V and 7 bases at J, with 18 bases between. Germline CDR1 is KGHDR and CDR2 is SFDVKD. As DNA, the CDR3 is TGTGCCACCAGTGACCCGGGACACCCTCGGGGTGGCTACACCTTC. It codes for CATSDPGHPRGGYTF.

This clone was detected only once. The chain combines TRBV10-1 with TRBJ2-3; 8 nucleotides match TRBD2. The CDR3 length is 18 residues. J lost 3 bases, V lost 3 bases, and 14 bases had no gene match. Looked up from germline, CDR1 is WNHNN and CDR2 is SYGVQD (reference sequence). The CDR3 loop is CASSDPRGGNVRTDTQYF. CDR3 in DNA: TGCGCCAGCAGTGATCCTCGGGGGGGCAATGTAAGGACAGATACGCAGTATTTT.